A single sample is the source of the 13 T cell receptor beta chains below, sequenced in a study of T cells in Graves' hyperthyroidism and ophthalmopathy. Authors of the study amplified TCR beta CDR3 regions from RNA transcripts. First-round RT-PCR of the TCR CDR3 relied on the HTBI primer set. TCRdb reanalysed the multiplex PCR reads using MiXCR and keeps one entry per CDR3 protein. Among more than 550,000 distinct CDR3 sequences listed, roughly 17% were seen once. Source material: blood. Receptors were obtained from a man between 50 and 59 years old with Graves' hyperthyroidism.

The sample holds many counts of this clonotype. V is TRBV28 and J is TRBJ2-7, with TRBD2 identical over 11 bases. Germline-derived CDR1 and CDR2 are MDHEN and SYDVKM. V shed 6 bases and J 0 bases; nucleotides not matched to a gene: 4. The CDR3 loop spans 15 amino acids. DNA for the CDR3: TGTGCCAGCAGGGAGACTAGCGGGAACTCCTACGAGCAGTACTTC. Translated, it gives CASRETSGNSYEQYF.

This clonotype was picked up many times. This chain links TRBV6-1 with TRBJ1-1; tentative D call: TRBD1 (5 bases). With 7 bases removed from V and 3 bases from J, the gap between germline ends came to 15 bases. The CDR3 covers 14 residues. From germline, CDR1 is MNHNS and CDR2 SASEGT. CDR3 residues: CASIRAGSYTEAFF. The CDR3 region has the DNA TGTGCCAGCATCAGGGCAGGCTCCTACACTGAAGCTTTCTTT.

The sample holds a few counts of this clonotype. V gene TRBV9 combines with J gene TRBJ2-2, with 13 positions matching TRBD2. Looked up from germline, CDR1 is SGDLS and CDR2 is YYNGEE. The CDR3 extends over 19 amino acids. V trimming: 3 bases; J trimming: 3 bases; junction bases outside the gene matches: 11. In DNA, the CDR3 is TGTGCCAGCAGCGAGGGAGGACTAGCGGGAGTCCGGGACACCGGGGAGCTGTTTTTT. It encodes CASSEGGLAGVRDTGELFF.

This chain joins TRBV7-3 and TRBJ2-1; perhaps TRBD1 as D (5 bases). The V gene's germline CDR1 is SGHTA and CDR2 FQGTGA. This CDR3 is built from 15 residues. V gave up 4 bases and J gave up 1 base, with 11 bases separating them. CDR3 in DNA: TGTGCCAGCAGCTGGGGCAGCGCATCCTACAATGAGCAGTTCTTC. Its protein is CASSWGSASYNEQFF.

This chain joins TRBV24-1 and TRBJ2-1, with D possibly being TRBD1 or TRBD2 (5 bases each). V was cut by 7 bases and J by 8 bases, with 14 bases left in between. The CDR3 runs to 13 residues. Looked up from germline, CDR1 is KGHDR and CDR2 is SFDVKD. The chain's CDR3 is CATRGDRGDEQFF. The CDR3 nucleotides read TGTGCCACCAGGGGGGATAGGGGCGATGAGCAGTTCTTC.

The chain links TRBV18 to TRBJ2-7; D is unresolved. Gene TRBJ2-1 matches the end of the DNA better, so the J call may be wrong. Germline values: CDR1 KGHSH, CDR2 LQKENI. The CDR3 totals 15 residues. The CDR3 loop reads CASSPPPPETYEQFF. The CDR3 bases are TGTGCCAGCTCACCCCCTCCCCCTGAAACTTACGAGCAGTTCTTC.

This clonotype has ten or more counts. V usage is TRBV6-1 and J usage is TRBJ2-3; 8 bases are a match to TRBD1. CDR3 length: 16 amino acids. Germline trimming cut 6 bases from V and 2 bases from J; bases unmatched to any gene: 10. The germline V gene encodes CDR1 MNHNS and CDR2 SASEGT. DNA for the CDR3: TGTGCCAGCAGCTCACAGGGGGGTTTACACACAGATACGCAGTATTTT. Amino acid sequence: CASSSQGGLHTDTQYF.

In this sample, this clonotype turned up many times. J is TRBJ2-3 and V is TRBV24-1, with 12 bases identical to TRBD2. The CDR3 is 17 residues long. Per the germline V gene, CDR1 is KGHDR and CDR2 is SFDVKD. Trimming took 3 bases from V and 5 from J; bases not matched to a gene: 8. The CDR3 DNA reads TGTGCCACCAGTGATGTCACTAGCGGGAGGATTTTAGATACGCAGTATTTT. As protein: CATSDVTSGRILDTQYF.

This clonotype has just a few counts. The chain recombines TRBV12-3 or TRBV12-4 with TRBJ2-1, with 11 positions matching TRBD2. V dropped 6 bases and J dropped 8; count of bases not matched to a gene: 9. The CDR3 runs to 15 residues. The CDR3 nucleotides read TGTGCCAGCAGCCAAATAGCGGGAGGGCCCCATGAGCAGTTCTTC. Translated, it gives CASSQIAGGPHEQFF.

This clonotype was counted ten times or more. The chain employs TRBV27 and TRBJ2-1, with 9 bases lining up with TRBD2. Germline lookup yields CDR1 MNHEY and CDR2 SMNVEV (reference sequence). This CDR3 has 15 amino acids. Unmatched junction bases numbered 5, after V lost 3 bases and J lost 5 bases. CDR3 loop: CASSFSGRVNNEQFF. As DNA, the CDR3 is TGTGCCAGCAGTTTTAGCGGGAGAGTCAACAATGAGCAGTTCTTC.

There are a few counts of this clonotype. V usage is TRBV5-6 and J usage is TRBJ2-1, with a weak D call TRBD2 (5 bases). The CDR3 covers 15 residues. Germline V gives CDR1 SGHDT, CDR2 YYEEEE. The V end was cut by 3 bases, the J end by 2 bases, with 12 bases between. The DNA for the CDR3 is TGTGCCAGCAGCTCCGAGGCGGAGGCCTACAATGAGCAGTTCTTC. Translation gives CASSSEAEAYNEQFF. The full variable domain, in which reference TRBV5-6 and TRBJ2-1 provide the parts outside the CDR3, is DAGVTQSPTHLIKTRGQQVTLRCSPKSGHDTVSWYQQALGQGPQFIFQYYEEEERQRGNFPDRFSGHQFPNYSSELNVNALLLGDSALYLCASSSEAEAYNEQFFGPGTRLTVL.

V gene TRBV9 combines with J gene TRBJ2-5; either TRBD1 or TRBD2 may fit D (5 bases each). V lost 4 bases to trimming and J lost 5 bases, with 18 bases between them. CDR3 length: 15 amino acids. In germline, CDR1 is SGDLS, CDR2 YYNGEE. The CDR3 here is CASSPWDGLVETQYF. As DNA, the CDR3 is TGTGCCAGCAGCCCCTGGGACGGCTTGGTGGAGACCCAGTACTTC.

The rearrangement uses TRBV12-3 or TRBV12-4 and TRBJ2-1, with D possibly being TRBD1 or TRBD2 (5 bases each). Trimming left V 5 bases short and J 7 bases short, with 15 bases between. This CDR3 contains 14 residues. The CDR3 spells CASSRHDGANEQFF. The CDR3 nucleotides are TGTGCCAGCAGTAGACATGACGGGGCGAATGAGCAGTTCTTC.